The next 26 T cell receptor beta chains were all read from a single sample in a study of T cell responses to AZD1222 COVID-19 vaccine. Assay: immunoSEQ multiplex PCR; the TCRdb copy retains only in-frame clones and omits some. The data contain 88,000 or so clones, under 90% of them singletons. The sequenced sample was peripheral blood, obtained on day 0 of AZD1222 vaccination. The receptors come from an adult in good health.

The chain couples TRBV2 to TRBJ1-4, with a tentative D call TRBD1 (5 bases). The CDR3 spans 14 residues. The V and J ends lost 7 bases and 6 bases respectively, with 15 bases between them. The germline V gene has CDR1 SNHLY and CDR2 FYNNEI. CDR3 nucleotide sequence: TGTGCCAGCACTCAGGGTGGGTGGTATGAAAAACTGTTTTTT. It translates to CASTQGGWYEKLFF.

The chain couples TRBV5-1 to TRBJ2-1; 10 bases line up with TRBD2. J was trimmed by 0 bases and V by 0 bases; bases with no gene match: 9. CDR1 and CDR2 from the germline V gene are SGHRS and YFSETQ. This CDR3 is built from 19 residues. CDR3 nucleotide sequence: TGCGCCAGCAGCTTGGCCACTAGCGGGACCCCTAGCTCCTACAATGAGCAGTTCTTC. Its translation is CASSLATSGTPSSYNEQFF.

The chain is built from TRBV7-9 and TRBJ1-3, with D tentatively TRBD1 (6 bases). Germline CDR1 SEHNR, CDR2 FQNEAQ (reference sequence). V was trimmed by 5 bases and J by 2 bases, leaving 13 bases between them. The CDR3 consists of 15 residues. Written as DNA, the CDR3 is TGTGCCAGCAGCCAACACAGGGAGACTGGAAACACCATATATTTT. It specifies CASSQHRETGNTIYF. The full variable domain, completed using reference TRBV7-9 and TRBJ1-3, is DTGVSQNPRHKITKRGQNVTFRCDPISEHNRLYWYRQTLGQGPEFLTYFQNEAQLEKSRLLSDRFSAERPKGSFSTLEIQRTEQGDSAMYLCASSQHRETGNTIYFGEGSWLTVV.

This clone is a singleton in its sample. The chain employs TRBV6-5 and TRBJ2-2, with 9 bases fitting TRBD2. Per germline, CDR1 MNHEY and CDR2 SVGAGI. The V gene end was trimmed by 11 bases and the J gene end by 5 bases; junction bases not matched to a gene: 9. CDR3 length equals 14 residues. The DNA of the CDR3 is TGTGCCGGTGGGAAAGCGGGAGGAACCGGGGAGCTGTTTTTT. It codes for CAGGKAGGTGELFF.

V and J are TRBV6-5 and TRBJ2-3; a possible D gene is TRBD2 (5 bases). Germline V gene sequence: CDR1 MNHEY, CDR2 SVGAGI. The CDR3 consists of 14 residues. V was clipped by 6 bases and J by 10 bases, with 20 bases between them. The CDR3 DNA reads TGTGCCAGCAGGGGGTTACTAGGTTCCGAGGCGCAGTATTTT. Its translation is CASRGLLGSEAQYF.

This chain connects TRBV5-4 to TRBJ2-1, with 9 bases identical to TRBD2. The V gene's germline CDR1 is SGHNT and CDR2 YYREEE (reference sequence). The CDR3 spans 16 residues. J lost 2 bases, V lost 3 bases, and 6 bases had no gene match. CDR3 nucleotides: TGTGCCAGCAGCTCGGACCCTAGCGGGGCCTACAATGAGCAGTTCTTC. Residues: CASSSDPSGAYNEQFF.

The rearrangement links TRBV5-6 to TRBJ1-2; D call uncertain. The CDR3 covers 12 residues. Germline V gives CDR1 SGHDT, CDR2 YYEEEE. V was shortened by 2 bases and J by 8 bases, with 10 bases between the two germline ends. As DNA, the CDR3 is TGTGCCAGCAGCTTAAGGTGGGGAGGCTACACCTTC. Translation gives CASSLRWGGYTF.

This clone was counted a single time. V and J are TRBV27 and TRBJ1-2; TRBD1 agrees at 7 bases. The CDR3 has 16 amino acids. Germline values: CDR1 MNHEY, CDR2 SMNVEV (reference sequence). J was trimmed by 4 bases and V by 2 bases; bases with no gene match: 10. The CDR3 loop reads CASSLGAATGAYGYTF. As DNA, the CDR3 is TGTGCCAGCAGTTTAGGGGCCGCTACAGGGGCCTATGGCTACACCTTC.

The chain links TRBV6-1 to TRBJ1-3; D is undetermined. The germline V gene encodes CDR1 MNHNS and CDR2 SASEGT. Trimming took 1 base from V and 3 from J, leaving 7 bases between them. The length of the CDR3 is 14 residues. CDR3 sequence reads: CASSEDSFGNTIYF. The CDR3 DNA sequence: TGTGCCAGCAGTGAAGACTCTTTTGGAAACACCATATATTTT.

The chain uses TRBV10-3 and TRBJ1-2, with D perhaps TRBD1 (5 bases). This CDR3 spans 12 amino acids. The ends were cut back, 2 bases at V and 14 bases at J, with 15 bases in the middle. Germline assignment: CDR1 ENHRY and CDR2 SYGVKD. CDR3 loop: CAISEEGSAVTF. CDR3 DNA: TGTGCCATCAGTGAGGAGGGGTCAGCCGTTACCTTC.

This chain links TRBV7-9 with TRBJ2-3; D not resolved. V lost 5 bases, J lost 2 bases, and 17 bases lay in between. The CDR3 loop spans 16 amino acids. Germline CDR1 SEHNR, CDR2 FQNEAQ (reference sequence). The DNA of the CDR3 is TGTGCCAGCAGCAAAAGGTTGGGTGGTCTCACAGATACGCAGTATTTT. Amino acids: CASSKRLGGLTDTQYF.

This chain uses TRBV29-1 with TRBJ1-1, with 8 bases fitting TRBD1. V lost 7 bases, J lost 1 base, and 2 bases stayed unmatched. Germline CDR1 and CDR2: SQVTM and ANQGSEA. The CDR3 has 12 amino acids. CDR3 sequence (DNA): TGCAGCGCCAGGGGGCCGAACACTGAAGCTTTCTTT. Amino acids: CSARGPNTEAFF.

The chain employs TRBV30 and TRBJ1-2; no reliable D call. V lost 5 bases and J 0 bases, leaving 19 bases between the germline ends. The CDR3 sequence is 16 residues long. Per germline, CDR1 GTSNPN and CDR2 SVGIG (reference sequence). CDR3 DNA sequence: TGTGCCTGGGACCTGGACCTTATAACCTCTAACTATGGCTACACCTTC. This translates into CAWDLDLITSNYGYTF.

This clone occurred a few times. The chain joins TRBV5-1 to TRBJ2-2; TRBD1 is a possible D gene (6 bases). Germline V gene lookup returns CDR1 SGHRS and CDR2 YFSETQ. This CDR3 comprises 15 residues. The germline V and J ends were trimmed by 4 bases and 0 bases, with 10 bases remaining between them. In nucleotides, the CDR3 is TGCGCCAGCAGCCCGGACAGACCGAACACCGGGGAGCTGTTTTTT. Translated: CASSPDRPNTGELFF.

In DNA form, the CDR3 reads TGTGCCAGCAGTTCCTGGATTCGCGACAGGGGTGGTATTGGGGCCAAAAACATTCAGTACTTC. As protein: CASSSWIRDRGGIGAKNIQYF. The chain combines TRBV6-2 or TRBV6-3 with TRBJ2-4, with 8 bases fitting TRBD1. Unmatched junction bases numbered 21, after V lost 4 bases and J lost 1 base. Germline V gene data show CDR1 as MNHEY and CDR2 as SVGEGT. The CDR3 consists of 21 residues.

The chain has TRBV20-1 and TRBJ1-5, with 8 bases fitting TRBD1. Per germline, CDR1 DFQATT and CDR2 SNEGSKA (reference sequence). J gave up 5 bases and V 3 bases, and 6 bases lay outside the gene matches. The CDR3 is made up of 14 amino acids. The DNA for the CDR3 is TGCAGTGCTAGTCCGGACAGGGTGGATCAGCCCCAGCATTTT. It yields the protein CSASPDRVDQPQHF.

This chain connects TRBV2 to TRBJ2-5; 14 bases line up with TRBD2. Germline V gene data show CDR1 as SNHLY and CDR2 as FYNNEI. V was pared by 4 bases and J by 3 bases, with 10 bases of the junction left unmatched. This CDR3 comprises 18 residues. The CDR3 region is CASSGWVGLAGGEETQYF. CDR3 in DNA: TGTGCCAGCAGTGGATGGGTAGGACTAGCGGGGGGTGAAGAGACCCAGTACTTC.

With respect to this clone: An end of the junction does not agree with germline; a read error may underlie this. The CDR3 DNA follows: TGCAGTGCTAGCTTTCCGGTCTACCTGTGG. Translation gives CSASFPVYLW. The chain couples TRBV20-1 to TRBJ1-1, with unresolved D. Germline-derived CDR1 and CDR2 are DFQATT and SNEGSKA (reference sequence). This CDR3 has 10 residues.

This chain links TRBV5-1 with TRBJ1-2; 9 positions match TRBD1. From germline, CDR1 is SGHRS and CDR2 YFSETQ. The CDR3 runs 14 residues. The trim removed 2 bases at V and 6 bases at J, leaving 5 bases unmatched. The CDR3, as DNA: TGCGCCAGCAGCTTCGACGGGACAGGGAATGGCTACACCTTC. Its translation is CASSFDGTGNGYTF.

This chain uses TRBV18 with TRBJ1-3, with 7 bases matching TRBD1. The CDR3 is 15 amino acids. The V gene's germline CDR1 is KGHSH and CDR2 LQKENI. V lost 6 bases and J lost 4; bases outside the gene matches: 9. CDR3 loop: CASSPQGGEGNTIYF. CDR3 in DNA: TGTGCCAGCTCCCCCCAGGGGGGGGAAGGAAACACCATATATTTT.

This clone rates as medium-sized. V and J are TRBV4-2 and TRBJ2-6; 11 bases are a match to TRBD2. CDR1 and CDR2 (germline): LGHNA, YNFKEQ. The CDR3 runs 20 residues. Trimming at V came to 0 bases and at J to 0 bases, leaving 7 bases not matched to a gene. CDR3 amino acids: CASSQDDTSGGLSGANVLTF. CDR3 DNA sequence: TGTGCCAGCAGCCAAGACGATACTAGCGGGGGACTCTCTGGGGCCAACGTCCTGACTTTC.

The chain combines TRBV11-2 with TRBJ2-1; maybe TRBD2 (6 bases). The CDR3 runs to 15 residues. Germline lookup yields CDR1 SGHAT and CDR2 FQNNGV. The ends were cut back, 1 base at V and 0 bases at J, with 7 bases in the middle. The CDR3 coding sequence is TGTGCCAGCAGCTTAGGGGAGGCCTCCTACAATGAGCAGTTCTTC. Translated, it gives CASSLGEASYNEQFF.

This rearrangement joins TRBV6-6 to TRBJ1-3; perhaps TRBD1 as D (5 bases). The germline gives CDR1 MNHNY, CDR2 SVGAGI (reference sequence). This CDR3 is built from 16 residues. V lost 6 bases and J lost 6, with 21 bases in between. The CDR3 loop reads CASSPPWPGPQNTIYF. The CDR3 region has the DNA TGTGCCAGCAGCCCCCCCTGGCCGGGACCTCAAAACACCATATATTTT.

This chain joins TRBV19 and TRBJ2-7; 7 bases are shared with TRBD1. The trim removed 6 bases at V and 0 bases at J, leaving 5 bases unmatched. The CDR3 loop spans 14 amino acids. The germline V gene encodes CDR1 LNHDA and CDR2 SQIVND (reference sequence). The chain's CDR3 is CASSSTGPSYEQYF. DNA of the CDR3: TGTGCCAGTAGCTCGACAGGGCCCTCCTACGAGCAGTACTTC.

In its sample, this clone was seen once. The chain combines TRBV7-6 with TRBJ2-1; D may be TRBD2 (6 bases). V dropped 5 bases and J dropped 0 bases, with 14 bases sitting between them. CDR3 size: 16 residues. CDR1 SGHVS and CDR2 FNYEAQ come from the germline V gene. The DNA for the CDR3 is TGTGCCAGCAGCCCCCCGGGCGGGACCTCCTACAATGAGCAGTTCTTC. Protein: CASSPPGGTSYNEQFF. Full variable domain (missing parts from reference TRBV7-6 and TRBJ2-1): GAGVSQSPRYKVTKRGQDVALRCDPISGHVSLYWYRQALGQGPEFLTYFNYEAQQDKSGLPNDRFSAERPEGSISTLTIQRTEQRDSAMYRCASSPPGGTSYNEQFFGPGTRLTVL.

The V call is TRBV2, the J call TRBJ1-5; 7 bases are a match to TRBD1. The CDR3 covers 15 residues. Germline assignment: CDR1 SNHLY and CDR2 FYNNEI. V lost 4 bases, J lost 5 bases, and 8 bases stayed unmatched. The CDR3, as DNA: TGTGCCAGCAGTGTAGGGGTCAGGGGGTATCAGCCCCAGCATTTT. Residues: CASSVGVRGYQPQHF.